Listed here are 11 T cell receptor beta chains from one sample, sequenced in a study of cytomegalovirus exposure and HLA in healthy donors. Here immunoSEQ multiplex PCR was the method, and the copy in TCRdb shows in-frame clones only, minus some. The top ten clones hold around 5% of a sample with 100,000 to 150,000 clones, about 82% of them seen once. Specimen: PBMCs. Receptors were obtained from a man between 18 and 29 years old in good health and CMV-seronegative.

The chain uses TRBV5-1 and TRBJ2-7; 8 bases match TRBD1. This CDR3 is 13 amino acids long. The V gene end was trimmed by 3 bases and the J gene end by 5 bases; junction bases not matched to a gene: 4. Per germline, CDR1 SGHRS and CDR2 YFSETQ. CDR3 amino acids: CASSSRGLHEQYF. CDR3 in DNA: TGCGCCAGCAGCTCCAGGGGGCTCCACGAGCAGTACTTC.

J is TRBJ1-3 and V is TRBV5-1; 9 bases are shared with TRBD1. The CDR3 has 18 amino acids. After removal of 1 base from V and 4 bases from J, the junction contained 12 bases not matched to a gene. Germline V gene lookup returns CDR1 SGHRS and CDR2 YFSETQ. The CDR3 bases are TGCGCCAGCAGCTTGAACCCCCCGGGACAGGGTGCCGGAAACACCATATATTTT. Translation gives CASSLNPPGQGAGNTIYF.

The chain uses TRBV9 and TRBJ1-4; 7 bases line up with TRBD1. This CDR3 has 15 residues. Looked up from germline, CDR1 is SGDLS and CDR2 is YYNGEE. The V and J ends lost 4 bases and 5 bases, in that order; junction bases with no gene match: 8. CDR3 coding DNA: TGTGCCAGCAGCCAGAAGGACAGGCTAAATGAAAAACTGTTTTTT. Its protein product is CASSQKDRLNEKLFF. Full variable domain (rest looked up from reference TRBV9 and TRBJ1-4): DSGVTQTPKHLITATGQRVTLRCSPRSGDLSVYWYQQSLDQGLQFLIQYYNGEERAKGNILERFSAQQFPDLHSELNLSSLELGDSALYFCASSQKDRLNEKLFFGSGTQLSVL.

The chain employs TRBV6-5 and TRBJ1-2; D is unresolved. The CDR3 runs to 16 residues. Looked up from germline, CDR1 is MNHEY and CDR2 is SVGAGI. Trimming removed 2 bases at V and 5 bases at J, with 18 bases between. This CDR3 reads CASSYDLLSGVYGYTF. CDR3 coding DNA: TGTGCCAGCAGTTACGACCTCCTGAGCGGAGTTTATGGCTACACCTTC.

This clone has more than one count but fewer than ten. V gene TRBV7-9 combines with J gene TRBJ1-1; no firm D call. Germline CDR1 is SEHNR and CDR2 is FQNEAQ (reference sequence). The CDR3 contains 13 residues. V gave up 4 bases and J gave up 1 base, with 7 bases separating them. The CDR3 sequence is CASSWESNTEAFF. In DNA, the CDR3 is TGTGCCAGCAGCTGGGAGTCGAACACTGAAGCTTTCTTT.

The DNA of the CDR3 is TGTGCCAGCAGCCTAGGATTCCGGGACTACGAGCAGTACTTC. Residues: CASSLGFRDYEQYF. This chain uses TRBV9 with TRBJ2-7; TRBD2 is a possible D gene (5 bases). The CDR3 loop spans 14 amino acids. CDR1 SGDLS and CDR2 YYNGEE come from the germline V gene. Trimming removed 4 bases at V and 3 bases at J, with 14 bases between.

The V call is TRBV5-6, the J call TRBJ2-1; 7 bases align to TRBD1. The CDR3 loop spans 16 amino acids. Germline trimming cut 0 bases from V and 5 bases from J; bases unmatched to any gene: 8. Germline V lookup: CDR1 SGHDT, CDR2 YYEEEE. The CDR3 DNA reads TGTGCCAGCAGCTTGGAGGTGAGACAGGGTGACAATGAGCAGTTCTTC. Its translation: CASSLEVRQGDNEQFF.

This sequence joins TRBV5-1 and TRBJ2-1; 7 bases map to TRBD1. CDR1 and CDR2 from the germline V gene are SGHRS and YFSETQ. The length of the CDR3 is 14 residues. Losses at the gene ends were 0 bases for V and 6 bases for J; bases not matched to a gene: 3. The CDR3 coding sequence is TGCGCCAGCAGCTTGGAGGGGACAGTCAATGAGCAGTTCTTC. This encodes CASSLEGTVNEQFF.

This chain connects TRBV5-1 to TRBJ2-5; 13 positions match TRBD2. The CDR3 consists of 17 residues. The junction had 7 bases not matched to a gene; V was cut back by 4 bases and J by 1 base. From germline, CDR1 is SGHRS and CDR2 YFSETQ. CDR3: CASSGRLAGGLQETQYF. The CDR3 DNA sequence: TGCGCCAGCAGCGGTCGACTAGCGGGGGGTCTCCAAGAGACCCAGTACTTC.

J is TRBJ2-7 and V is TRBV6-5; 7 nucleotides line up with TRBD2. Germline assignment: CDR1 MNHEY and CDR2 SVGAGI. The V segment lost 6 bases and the J segment 2 bases; nucleotides outside the gene matches: 10. CDR3 length equals 15 residues. Here the CDR3 DNA reads TGTGCCAGCAGCCCCGAGGATGGGGGGGCCTACGAGCAGTACTTC. It is translated as CASSPEDGGAYEQYF.

The rearrangement joins TRBV14 to TRBJ2-7; 8 bases line up with TRBD1. Losses at the gene ends were 5 bases for V and 1 base for J; bases not matched to a gene: 16. CDR1 and CDR2 from the germline V gene are SGHDN and FVKESK. There are 18 residues in the CDR3. The CDR3 spells CASSSPLRTGTGSYEQYF. In nucleotides, the CDR3 is TGTGCCAGCAGCTCGCCCTTGCGGACAGGGACCGGGTCCTACGAGCAGTACTTC.